This passage covers 32 T cell receptor beta chains from one sample sequenced in a study of T cells in Graves' hyperthyroidism and ophthalmopathy. Amplified regions were TCR beta CDR3 sequences from RNA transcripts. An initial round of RT-PCR targeting the TCR CDR3 relied on the HTBI primer set. TCRdb re-called the multiplex PCR reads through MiXCR, storing one row per CDR3 protein. The top ten clones hold about 3.8% of a sample with 600,000 to 650,000 distinct CDR3 sequences, 15% to 20% of them seen once. Sequencing was carried out using blood. These receptors originate from a woman in her 30s with Graves' hyperthyroidism.

On this clonotype itself: A much larger clone is a single base away; this may be a read error. The chain recombines TRBV6-2 or TRBV6-3 with TRBJ1-1; D uncertain. Germline assignment: CDR1 MNHEY and CDR2 SVGEGT. Trimming removed 0 bases from V and 4 bases from J, with 12 bases in between. The CDR3 contains 15 residues. This CDR3 reads CASSYSVGEGTEAFF. The DNA of the CDR3 is TGTGCCAGCAGTTACTCAGTTGGTGAGGGCACTGAAGCTTTCTTT.

This clonotype was detected a few times. The genes are TRBV2 and TRBJ2-5, with a tentative D call TRBD1 (5 bases). CDR3 size: 15 residues. The V gene's germline CDR1 is SNHLY and CDR2 FYNNEI. V was trimmed by 2 bases and J by 4 bases, leaving 14 bases between them. The chain's CDR3 is CASSERRGGSETQYF. CDR3 DNA: TGTGCCAGCAGTGAAAGAAGGGGTGGATCAGAGACCCAGTACTTC.

The chain uses TRBV11-2 and TRBJ2-1, with 12 positions matching TRBD2. Trimming at V came to 5 bases and at J to 7 bases, leaving 6 bases not matched to a gene. Germline lookup yields CDR1 SGHAT and CDR2 FQNNGV. This CDR3 has 15 residues. The CDR3 sequence: CASSLAGGLFNEQFF. The DNA of the CDR3 is TGTGCCAGCAGCCTAGCGGGAGGGCTTTTTAATGAGCAGTTCTTC.

CDR3 DNA: TGTGCCACCAGTGATTATCCGGGACAGGCGAACACCGGGGAGCTGTTTTTT. Translated, it gives CATSDYPGQANTGELFF. The chain employs TRBV24-1 and TRBJ2-2; 8 nucleotides align to TRBD1. The germline V gene has CDR1 KGHDR and CDR2 SFDVKD. V was pared by 2 bases and J by 0 bases, with 4 bases of the junction left unmatched. The CDR3 loop spans 17 amino acids.

This clonotype has a single count. A single base separates this from a much larger clone, so it may be a read error. J is TRBJ2-7 and V is TRBV30, with 8 nucleotides matching TRBD2. The CDR3 covers 13 residues. With 4 bases clipped from V and 5 bases from J, the junction kept 7 bases outside the gene matches. In germline, CDR1 is GTSNPN, CDR2 SVGIG (reference sequence). CDR3: CAWTWGGRNEQYF. The CDR3 DNA is TGTGCCTGGACTTGGGGCGGGAGGAACGAGCAGTACTTC. The complete variable domain, with remaining parts taken from reference TRBV30 and TRBJ2-7, reads SQTIHQWPATLVQPVGSPLSLECTVEGTSNPNLYWYRQAAGRGLQLLFYSVGIGQISSEVPQNLSASRPQDRQFILSSKKLLLSDSGFYLCAWTWGGRNEQYFGPGTRLTVT.

At least ten counts were recorded for this clonotype. CDR3 in DNA: TGTGCCAGCAGTTTCGGGCTTGCAGATACGCAGTATTTT. It codes for CASSFGLADTQYF. This chain uses TRBV12-3 or TRBV12-4 with TRBJ2-3; no firm D call. The CDR3 is 13 residues long. Trimming removed 3 bases at V and 4 bases at J, with 8 bases between.

This chain connects TRBV11-1 to TRBJ2-1; D possibly corresponds to TRBD2 (7 bases). This CDR3 is 15 amino acids long. The germline V gene encodes CDR1 SGHAT and CDR2 FQDESV (reference sequence). The germline V and J ends were trimmed by 2 bases and 2 bases, with 10 bases remaining between them. As DNA, the CDR3 is TGTGCCAGCAGCTTAAGGGAGGGGGCCTACAATGAGCAGTTCTTC. Its protein is CASSLREGAYNEQFF.

This clonotype was counted between two and nine times. The V call is TRBV3-1, the J call TRBJ1-2, with D unresolved. V lost 11 bases and J 7 bases, leaving 17 bases between the germline ends. CDR1 and CDR2 from the germline V gene are LGHDT and YNNKEL (reference sequence). The length of the CDR3 is 12 residues. CDR3 nucleotides: TGTGCCGTTTGGGATACCGGCGCTGGCTACACCTTC. Amino acid sequence: CAVWDTGAGYTF.

The CDR3 is CASSHAIGYDEKLFF. The CDR3 DNA is TGTGCCAGCAGTCACGCGATAGGGTACGATGAAAAACTGTTTTTT. This chain connects TRBV5-5 to TRBJ1-4; D unresolved. The CDR3 is 15 amino acids. The germline V gene encodes CDR1 SGHKS and CDR2 YYEKEE (reference sequence). The V end lost 5 bases, the J end lost 6 bases, and 17 bases lay between the germline ends.

This clonotype was recorded a few times. J is TRBJ1-4 and V is TRBV29-1; 7 bases fit TRBD1. Germline V gene data show CDR1 as SQVTM and CDR2 as ANQGSEA. This CDR3 has 15 amino acids. J was trimmed by 6 bases and V by 5 bases; bases with no gene match: 12. CDR3 DNA sequence: TGCAGCGTTTCCTTAGAAGTTGGACAGGATGAAAAACTGTTTTTT. This translates into CSVSLEVGQDEKLFF.

This clonotype was recorded many times. V is TRBV7-2 and J is TRBJ2-1; D is undetermined. The CDR3 loop spans 16 amino acids. The V gene's germline CDR1 is SGHTA and CDR2 FQGNSA. With 3 bases removed from V and 1 base from J, the gap between germline ends came to 13 bases. CDR3 protein: CASSLMSGGSYNEQFF. The CDR3 bases are TGTGCCAGCAGCTTGATGAGTGGCGGTTCCTACAATGAGCAGTTCTTC.

This chain joins TRBV10-3 and TRBJ2-4; D might be TRBD2 (6 bases). This CDR3 contains 15 residues. Trimming removed 3 bases at V and 7 bases at J, with 16 bases between. The V gene's germline CDR1 is ENHRY and CDR2 SYGVKD. DNA for the CDR3: TGTGCCATCAGTGATGGTCCGGGGGATCAGAACATTCAGTACTTC. This encodes CAISDGPGDQNIQYF.

This chain links TRBV20-1 with TRBJ2-7; TRBD2 matches at 10 bases. The CDR3 contains 15 residues. From germline, CDR1 is DFQATT and CDR2 SNEGSKA (reference sequence). The trim removed 7 bases at V and 7 bases at J, leaving 16 bases unmatched. The CDR3 sequence is CSVGGASGSTYEQYF. The CDR3, as DNA: TGCAGTGTGGGGGGAGCTAGCGGGAGTACGTATGAGCAGTACTTC.

This chain links TRBV19 with TRBJ1-5; TRBD1 is a possible D gene (5 bases). CDR3 length equals 14 residues. Trimming stripped 5 bases from V and 0 bases from J, with 8 bases between. Per germline, CDR1 LNHDA and CDR2 SQIVND (reference sequence). CDR3 bases: TGTGCCAGTAGTCCCAGGGTTAGCAATCAGCCCCAGCATTTT. Translation gives CASSPRVSNQPQHF.

V and J are TRBV28 and TRBJ1-1; no clear D gene. Germline V gene data show CDR1 as MDHEN and CDR2 as SYDVKM. Trimming removed 3 bases from V and 5 bases from J, with 13 bases in between. CDR3 length: 14 amino acids. CDR3 coding DNA: TGTGCCAGCAGTTTCATTGGGTCGAGGACTGAAGCTTTCTTT. Translated: CASSFIGSRTEAFF.

The table lists this clonotype with many counts. The DNA for the CDR3 is TGTGCCAGCTCACTCCGGGACAGGGTCCACGAGCAGTACTTC. It specifies CASSLRDRVHEQYF. The chain recombines TRBV18 with TRBJ2-7; 9 bases are shared with TRBD1. CDR1 is KGHSH, CDR2 LQKENI, per germline. The CDR3 totals 14 residues. The J segment lost 5 bases and the V segment lost 4 bases, leaving 6 bases of the junction unmatched.

This clonotype occurred many times. The J gene is TRBJ2-1, the V gene TRBV10-3; D is perhaps TRBD1 (5 bases). Trimming cost V 2 bases and J 5 bases, with 7 bases left between them. Germline V gene data show CDR1 as ENHRY and CDR2 as SYGVKD. This CDR3 spans 13 amino acids. The CDR3 DNA is TGTGCCATCAGTGAGGGGGCGGACAATGAGCAGTTCTTC. Amino acids: CAISEGADNEQFF.

As regards this clonotype: Because the CDR3 is missing its conserved closing phenylalanine or tryptophan, this is likely a read error. The J gene is TRBJ1-2, the V gene TRBV4-1; D ambiguous. With 4 bases removed from V and 2 bases from J, the gap between germline ends came to 14 bases. Germline values: CDR1 MGHRA, CDR2 YSYEKL. The CDR3 contains 15 residues. CDR3 loop: CASSLQDNLNYGYTS. The CDR3 DNA reads as TGCGCCAGCAGCCTCCAGGATAACCTAAACTATGGCTACACCTCC.

J is TRBJ2-3 and V is TRBV6-1; TRBD1 aligns across 7 bases. Per the germline V gene, CDR1 is MNHNS and CDR2 is SASEGT. The V and J ends lost 5 bases and 6 bases, in that order; junction bases with no gene match: 11. The CDR3 contains 15 residues. Here the CDR3 DNA reads TGTGCCAGCAGTCCTGGACAGGCGGCCTGGGATACGCAGTATTTT. Protein: CASSPGQAAWDTQYF.

This clonotype was seen more than once but under ten times. The chain has TRBV20-1 and TRBJ1-1, with D uncertain. The CDR3 contains 11 residues. The germline V gene has CDR1 DFQATT and CDR2 SNEGSKA (reference sequence). V was cut by 1 base and J by 10 bases, with 10 bases left in between. CDR3 amino acids: CSARVAGAAFF. CDR3 DNA: TGCAGTGCTAGAGTGGCGGGAGCAGCTTTCTTT.

This clonotype was recorded many times. CDR3 amino acids: CASSSYYRVATNEKLFF. The CDR3 region has the DNA TGTGCCAGCAGTTCCTACTACCGGGTTGCAACTAATGAAAAACTGTTTTTT. The rearrangement joins TRBV28 to TRBJ1-4; no definite D call. V lost 4 bases and J lost 0, with 15 bases in between. The CDR3 loop spans 17 amino acids. Germline V gene lookup returns CDR1 MDHEN and CDR2 SYDVKM.

This clonotype was seen a handful of times. This chain links TRBV6-5 with TRBJ1-5; D remains unclear. The CDR3 sequence is 15 residues long. Trimming removed 0 bases at V and 6 bases at J, with 12 bases between. From germline, CDR1 is MNHEY and CDR2 SVGAGI. CDR3 DNA sequence: TGTGCCAGCAGTTACTCGACCCCGGCGGTTCAGCCCCAGCATTTT. It codes for CASSYSTPAVQPQHF.

This clonotype was recorded many times. The chain links TRBV27 to TRBJ1-6; D possibly corresponds to TRBD1 (5 bases). Germline CDR1 and CDR2: MNHEY and SMNVEV (reference sequence). The V gene lost 6 bases and the J gene lost 8 bases, with 14 bases spanning the gap. This CDR3 is built from 14 residues. The CDR3 DNA is TGTGCCAGCAGAGGAGGGAAGGGGCATTCACCCCTCCACTTT. Its protein is CASRGGKGHSPLHF.

This chain uses TRBV5-4 with TRBJ1-2, with TRBD1 matching over 7 bases. After removal of 4 bases from V and 4 bases from J, the junction contained 7 bases not matched to a gene. This CDR3 has 14 residues. Germline CDR1 reads SGHNT; CDR2 reads YYREEE (reference sequence). Here the CDR3 reads CASSIDRDSYGYTF. CDR3 coding DNA: TGTGCCAGCAGCATCGACAGGGATTCCTATGGCTACACCTTC.

This clonotype was seen many times. One end of the junction varies from germline; a read error may be responsible. V gene TRBV5-1 combines with J gene TRBJ2-7; D uncertain. CDR3 length equals 12 residues. CDR1 and CDR2 (germline): SGHRS, YFSETQ. CDR3 region: CASSRDGYEQYF. CDR3 nucleotides: TGTGCCAGCAGCAGAGACGGGTACGAGCAGTACTTC.

This clonotype came up many times. This chain connects TRBV3-1 to TRBJ1-5; D is undetermined. V lost 5 bases and J 5 bases, leaving 13 bases between the germline ends. Germline V gives CDR1 LGHDT, CDR2 YNNKEL (reference sequence). CDR3 length: 14 residues. CDR3 protein: CASSAALRDQPQHF. Written as DNA, the CDR3 is TGTGCCAGCAGCGCCGCACTTCGGGATCAGCCCCAGCATTTT.

This clonotype has a count of ten or more. The chain is built from TRBV2 and TRBJ2-3; no firm D call. This CDR3 has 14 residues. The germline V gene encodes CDR1 SNHLY and CDR2 FYNNEI. V gave up 3 bases and J gave up 1 base, with 8 bases separating them. Here the CDR3 reads CASSDSTRTDTQYF. Written as DNA, the CDR3 is TGTGCCAGCAGTGATAGTACCCGCACAGATACGCAGTATTTT.

This clonotype was found many times. The chain joins TRBV29-1 to TRBJ2-2; 7 nucleotides match TRBD1. This CDR3 spans 11 amino acids. V trimming: 6 bases; J trimming: 7 bases; junction bases outside the gene matches: 2. Germline CDR1 is SQVTM and CDR2 is ANQGSEA. Here the CDR3 reads CSVGQVGELFF. CDR3 sequence (DNA): TGCAGCGTCGGACAGGTCGGGGAGCTGTTTTTT.

There are a few counts of this clonotype. One end of the junction is discordant with germline, which a read error may explain. J is TRBJ2-7 and V is TRBV7-2; 9 bases fit TRBD2. From germline, CDR1 is SGHTA and CDR2 FQGNSA. The CDR3 is 14 residues long. CDR3 region: CAGSFVAGAYEQYF. The DNA of the CDR3 is TGTGCCGGCAGCTTTGTAGCGGGAGCCTACGAGCAGTACTTC.

The rearrangement uses TRBV28 and TRBJ1-4; D might be TRBD1 (5 bases). In germline, CDR1 is MDHEN, CDR2 SYDVKM. CDR3 length: 12 residues. The V and J ends lost 5 bases and 10 bases respectively, with 11 bases between them. CDR3 protein: CASSPGGGKLFF. The CDR3 DNA follows: TGTGCCAGCAGTCCCGGGGGGGGAAAACTGTTTTTT.

This clonotype was found many times. V is TRBV24-1 and J is TRBJ2-2; 8 bases agree with TRBD1. CDR3 length: 12 residues. V shed 10 bases, J shed 4 bases, and the junction held 1 base outside the gene matches. In germline, CDR1 is KGHDR, CDR2 SFDVKD. CDR3 amino acids: CATTGGTGELFF. The CDR3 DNA sequence: TGTGCCACAACAGGGGGCACCGGGGAGCTGTTTTTT.

The V and J genes are TRBV7-3 and TRBJ2-1, with no clear D. The CDR3 contains 13 residues. The V gene's germline CDR1 is SGHTA and CDR2 FQGTGA. Trimming stripped 1 base from V and 8 bases from J, with 9 bases between. The CDR3, as DNA: TGTGCCAGCAGCTTAAGACCGGGCTATGAGCAGTTCTTC. Amino acid sequence: CASSLRPGYEQFF.